These 24 T cell receptor beta chains share one sample of origin, sequenced in a study of blood T cell repertoires in COVID-19. The protocol was immunoSEQ multiplex PCR, while the TCRdb copy is restricted to in-frame clones and leaves out a portion. The data hold 70,000 or so clones, with around 87% observed a single time. The specimen sequenced was peripheral blood. These TCRs come from a man aged 45 to 65 with active COVID-19.

This chain links TRBV5-1 with TRBJ1-1, with D hard to call. With 0 bases removed from V and 4 bases from J, the gap between germline ends came to 16 bases. In germline, CDR1 is SGHRS, CDR2 YFSETQ. This CDR3 has 16 residues. The CDR3, as DNA: TGCGCCAGCAGCTTGGTAGCGAGACTTATGGGCACTGAAGCTTTCTTT. Translation: CASSLVARLMGTEAFF.

This clone was seen only once. V is TRBV3-1 (or the pseudogene TRBV3-2) and J is TRBJ2-1; 8 bases are a match to TRBD1. The germline V gene encodes CDR1 LGHDT and CDR2 YNNKEL (reference sequence). J gave up 9 bases and V 0 bases, and 7 bases lay outside the gene matches. The CDR3 contains 15 residues. Here the CDR3 reads CASSQEDRAISEQFF. CDR3 DNA sequence: TGTGCCAGCAGCCAAGAGGACAGGGCTATTAGTGAGCAGTTCTTC.

The chain uses TRBV5-5 and TRBJ2-1; 11 positions agree with TRBD1. V was pared by 1 base and J by 10 bases, with 13 bases of the junction left unmatched. The CDR3 has 17 amino acids. The V gene's germline CDR1 is SGHKS and CDR2 YYEKEE (reference sequence). CDR3 protein: CASSLYSSGQGAWEQFF. The DNA for the CDR3 is TGTGCCAGCAGCTTGTATAGCTCCGGACAGGGGGCTTGGGAGCAGTTCTTC.

The chain couples TRBV9 to TRBJ1-6; D call uncertain. From germline, CDR1 is SGDLS and CDR2 YYNGEE. V lost 0 bases, J lost 0 bases, and 7 bases lay in between. The CDR3 has 16 residues. The CDR3 protein is CASSVDPSSYNSPLHF. CDR3 sequence (DNA): TGTGCCAGCAGCGTAGACCCGAGCTCCTATAATTCACCCCTCCACTTT.

This chain links TRBV6-5 with TRBJ2-7; 10 bases are shared with TRBD1. Germline-derived CDR1 and CDR2 are MNHEY and SVGAGI. The CDR3 has 13 amino acids. Germline trimming cut 6 bases from V and 5 bases from J; bases unmatched to any gene: 4. As DNA, the CDR3 is TGTGCCAGCAGGACAGGGGGCTGGAACGAGCAGTACTTC. Its protein is CASRTGGWNEQYF.

This clone was seen more than once but under ten times. The chain couples TRBV19 to TRBJ1-2; D is possibly TRBD1 (5 bases). Looked up from germline, CDR1 is LNHDA and CDR2 is SQIVND (reference sequence). V lost 5 bases and J lost 3, with 22 bases in between. The CDR3 has 17 amino acids. CDR3 DNA: TGTGCCAGTAGTTCTATTGACAGTCTACAGCCCCACTATGGCTACACCTTC. Translation: CASSSIDSLQPHYGYTF.

This clone was detected only a few times. The junction departs from germline at one end; a sequencing error may be responsible. V and J are TRBV7-9 and TRBJ1-2; D unresolved. This CDR3 comprises 11 residues. Germline CDR1 reads SEHNR; CDR2 reads FQNEAQ (reference sequence). CDR3 sequence: CASSIGLALPF. CDR3 sequence (DNA): TGTGCCAGCAGCATCGGACTGGCTTTGCCCTTC.

The chain joins TRBV18 to TRBJ1-5, with D possibly matching TRBD1 (6 bases). The germline gives CDR1 KGHSH, CDR2 LQKENI. Trimming left V 1 base short and J 3 bases short, with 7 bases between. The CDR3 is 14 residues long. The CDR3 reads CASSPRQDNQPQHF. The CDR3 DNA reads TGTGCCAGCTCACCACGACAGGACAATCAGCCCCAGCATTTT.

The chain couples TRBV13 to TRBJ2-3, with TRBD1 identical over 8 bases. CDR3 size: 15 residues. V trimming: 5 bases; J trimming: 1 base; junction bases outside the gene matches: 5. Germline loops: CDR1 PRHDT, CDR2 FYEKMQ (reference sequence). CDR3 sequence: CASSPNRGGTDTQYF. The CDR3 nucleotides read TGTGCCAGCAGCCCTAACAGGGGGGGCACAGATACGCAGTATTTT. The full variable domain, completed using reference TRBV13 and TRBJ2-3, is AAGVIQSPRHLIKEKRETATLKCYPIPRHDTVYWYQQGPGQDPQFLISFYEKMQSDKGSIPDRFSAQQFSDYHSELNMSSLELGDSALYFCASSPNRGGTDTQYFGPGTRLTVL.

The rearrangement links TRBV7-9 to TRBJ2-7; 10 bases map to TRBD2. The V gene's germline CDR1 is SEHNR and CDR2 FQNEAQ (reference sequence). This CDR3 has 15 residues. V gave up 0 bases and J gave up 6 bases; unmatched junction bases: 5. The CDR3 here is CASSLASGRVGEQYF. In DNA form, the CDR3 reads TGTGCCAGCAGCTTAGCAAGCGGGAGGGTTGGCGAGCAGTACTTC.

This clone ranks as medium-sized. The chain is built from TRBV19 and TRBJ1-5; 7 bases align to TRBD1. The CDR3 covers 15 residues. The trim removed 5 bases at V and 0 bases at J, leaving 4 bases unmatched. CDR1 is LNHDA and CDR2 is SQIVND in the germline V gene (reference sequence). Here the CDR3 reads CASSQGQHSNQPQHF. DNA of the CDR3: TGTGCCAGTAGTCAGGGACAGCATAGCAATCAGCCCCAGCATTTT.

V usage is TRBV19 and J usage is TRBJ2-7; a weak D match, TRBD2 (5 bases). Germline loops: CDR1 LNHDA, CDR2 SQIVND (reference sequence). The CDR3 runs 14 residues. Deletions cut 5 bases from V and 6 bases from J, with 17 bases between. For the CDR3, the DNA is TGTGCCAGTAGTGAAGTCGTCGCTCGGGGCGAGCAGTACTTC. Its protein product is CASSEVVARGEQYF.

This chain connects TRBV11-2 to TRBJ2-7; tentatively, D is TRBD1 (6 bases). This CDR3 comprises 13 residues. In germline, CDR1 is SGHAT, CDR2 FQNNGV. Between the trimmed V and J ends, which lost 4 bases and 4 bases, there was a span of 11 bases. The CDR3 region is CASSYGQQYEQYF. The DNA for the CDR3 is TGTGCCAGCAGCTACGGACAGCAATACGAGCAGTACTTC.

The rearrangement joins TRBV15 to TRBJ2-3, with D unclear. The CDR3 extends over 13 amino acids. Germline V gives CDR1 LNHNV, CDR2 YYDKDF (reference sequence). Trimming removed 1 base at V and 4 bases at J, with 6 bases between. CDR3 region: CATSRVGADTQYF. In nucleotides, the CDR3 is TGTGCCACCAGCAGAGTCGGAGCAGATACGCAGTATTTT.

The rearrangement joins TRBV28 to TRBJ1-2, with D perhaps TRBD1 (6 bases). Trimming took 3 bases from V and 6 from J, leaving 14 bases between them. Germline CDR1 reads MDHEN; CDR2 reads SYDVKM. The CDR3 has 14 amino acids. CDR3 sequence (DNA): TGTGCCAGCAGTTTGTGGCAGGGGATAAATGGCTACACCTTC. This gives the protein CASSLWQGINGYTF.

This clone was counted a single time. The J gene is TRBJ2-1, the V gene TRBV9; TRBD2 agrees at 7 bases. CDR3 size: 15 residues. The germline gives CDR1 SGDLS, CDR2 YYNGEE. After removal of 5 bases from V and 4 bases from J, the junction contained 9 bases not matched to a gene. CDR3 sequence: CASSPPSGKYNEQFF. CDR3 DNA sequence: TGTGCCAGCAGTCCGCCTAGCGGTAAATACAATGAGCAGTTCTTC.

The V and J genes are TRBV7-2 and TRBJ1-1, with TRBD1 as a possible D gene (6 bases). Germline loops: CDR1 SGHTA, CDR2 FQGNSA. The ends were cut back, 6 bases at V and 1 base at J, with 9 bases in the middle. CDR3 length: 13 residues. CDR3 sequence reads: CASRQTGNTEAFF. CDR3 nucleotide sequence: TGTGCCAGCAGGCAGACAGGGAACACTGAAGCTTTCTTT.

The chain couples TRBV7-2 to TRBJ2-1; 12 nucleotides align to TRBD2. V trimming: 3 bases; J trimming: 6 bases; junction bases outside the gene matches: 3. This CDR3 has 15 amino acids. In germline, CDR1 is SGHTA, CDR2 FQGNSA. CDR3 in DNA: TGTGCCAGCAGCTTTAGACTAGCGGGAGCCAATGAGCAGTTCTTC. Translated: CASSFRLAGANEQFF.

V usage is TRBV28 and J usage is TRBJ1-2; possibly TRBD1 for D (5 bases). The germline V gene encodes CDR1 MDHEN and CDR2 SYDVKM. The CDR3 spans 14 residues. Trimming removed 7 bases from V and 7 bases from J, with 19 bases in between. DNA of the CDR3: TGTGCCAGCACCCTTGAAGGAAGGGGAGGTGGCTACACCTTC. Protein: CASTLEGRGGGYTF.

This clone was picked up one time. The V gene is TRBV29-1, the J gene TRBJ2-5, with D perhaps TRBD2 (5 bases). CDR3 length: 15 residues. With 3 bases removed from V and 0 bases from J, the gap between germline ends came to 14 bases. CDR1 and CDR2 (germline): SQVTM, ANQGSEA. The chain's CDR3 is CSVEPADAYQETQYF. CDR3 DNA: TGCAGCGTTGAGCCAGCGGACGCGTACCAAGAGACCCAGTACTTC. The full variable domain, completed using reference TRBV29-1 and TRBJ2-5, is SAVISQKPSRDICQRGTSLTIQCQVDSQVTMMFWYRQQPGQSLTLIATANQGSEATYESGFVIDKFPISRPNLTFSTLTVSNMSPEDSSIYLCSVEPADAYQETQYFGPGTRLLVL.

This chain connects TRBV5-1 to TRBJ2-1, with 10 bases identical to TRBD2. Losses at the gene ends were 4 bases for V and 7 bases for J; bases not matched to a gene: 11. The CDR3 is made up of 16 amino acids. The V gene's germline CDR1 is SGHRS and CDR2 YFSETQ. For the CDR3, the DNA is TGCGCCAGCAGCCGGGCACCTAGCGGGAGTGGTAATGAGCAGTTCTTC. This gives the protein CASSRAPSGSGNEQFF.

The chain uses TRBV2 and TRBJ1-6, with D unresolved. Trimming cost V 6 bases and J 8 bases, with 14 bases left between them. This CDR3 is built from 14 residues. Per germline, CDR1 SNHLY and CDR2 FYNNEI. CDR3 residues: CASSHGRGDSPLHF. The DNA of the CDR3 is TGTGCCAGCAGCCACGGAAGAGGAGATTCACCCCTCCACTTT.

The chain links TRBV27 to TRBJ2-1, with 10 bases fitting TRBD2. From germline, CDR1 is MNHEY and CDR2 SMNVEV (reference sequence). With V trimmed by 5 bases and J by 2 bases, 6 bases remained unmatched. The CDR3 covers 16 residues. CDR3 in amino acids: CASSPQAGGPYNEQFF. In nucleotides, the CDR3 is TGTGCCAGCAGTCCACAAGCGGGAGGGCCCTACAATGAGCAGTTCTTC.

Remarks on this clone: The same CDR3 can be traced to other DNA sequences in this sample. V and J are TRBV5-1 and TRBJ1-1, with D possibly being TRBD1 (5 bases). CDR3 length: 15 amino acids. Germline V gene sequence: CDR1 SGHRS, CDR2 YFSETQ. V lost 0 bases to trimming and J lost 4 bases, with 13 bases between them. The CDR3: CASSLVGVEGTEAFF. DNA of the CDR3: TGCGCCAGCAGCTTGGTAGGGGTGGAGGGCACTGAAGCTTTCTTT.